This is a list of T cell receptor beta chains from one sample in a study of OX40 agonist ivuxolimab in advanced cancers. Sequencing was performed with immunoSEQ multiplex PCR; in TCRdb, only in-frame clones are kept and a portion is missing. This sample carries 69,000 or so clones, 85% of them seen once, and the ten largest clones take about 0.83%. The sequencing here drew on CD4+ or CD8+ T cells sorted from blood, taken in a trial of the OX40 agonist ivuxolimab. All receptors come from an adult with an advanced solid tumor such as melanoma, head and neck, liver or kidney cancer. Each CDR3 is given with its conserved first and last residue.

J gene: TRBJ1-1; V gene: TRBV6-5; CDR3 protein: CASSRGLTNTEAFF
J gene: TRBJ2-3; V gene: TRBV6-5; CDR3 protein: CASRLAATDTQYF
J gene: TRBJ1-4; V gene: TRBV2; CDR3 protein: CASSGSDREKLFF
J gene: TRBJ1-3; V gene: TRBV7-2; CDR3 protein: CASSLEVLSGNTIYF
J gene: TRBJ2-5; V gene: TRBV25-1; CDR3 protein: CASSLEGRKTQYF
J gene: TRBJ1-2; V gene: TRBV5-4; CDR3 protein: CASSLDRNNYGYTF
J gene: TRBJ2-1; V gene: TRBV11-3; CDR3 protein: CASSHKTGNEQFF
J gene: TRBJ1-3; V gene: TRBV28; CDR3 protein: CASSPPGSRSGNTIYF
J gene: TRBJ2-5; V gene: TRBV7-9; CDR3 protein: CASSSGSYNGETQYF
J gene: TRBJ1-2; V gene: TRBV5-4; CDR3 protein: CASSLVDLYGYTF
J gene: TRBJ2-7; V gene: TRBV4-2; CDR3 protein: CASSQDPTSSRGGEQYF
J gene: TRBJ2-7; V gene: TRBV5-5; CDR3 protein: CASSLKPGTAYEQYF
J gene: -; V gene: TRBV6-1; CDR3 protein: CASRFSYEQYF
J gene: TRBJ2-7; V gene: TRBV11-2; CDR3 protein: CASRPEGVTFSYEQYF
J gene: TRBJ1-5; V gene: TRBV4-1; CDR3 protein: CASSFRDRSNQPQHF
J gene: TRBJ2-1; V gene: TRBV7-9; CDR3 protein: CASSLKGLAGDEQFF
J gene: TRBJ2-1; V gene: TRBV5-4; CDR3 protein: CASSLALGNEQFF
J gene: TRBJ1-5; V gene: TRBV27; CDR3 protein: CASRRTRQENQPQHF
J gene: TRBJ1-6; V gene: TRBV27; CDR3 protein: CASSPTRSSYNSPLHF
J gene: TRBJ2-1; V gene: TRBV18; CDR3 protein: CASSPGSGRAGEQFF
J gene: TRBJ1-1; V gene: TRBV7-2; CDR3 protein: CASSLGARGSPRTEAFF
J gene: TRBJ2-7; V gene: TRBV14; CDR3 protein: CASSQATGLEQYF
J gene: TRBJ2-3; V gene: TRBV18; CDR3 protein: CASSPSFTDTQYF
J gene: TRBJ1-4; V gene: TRBV28; CDR3 protein: CASSRSGDRGRRVLFF
J gene: TRBJ2-7; V gene: TRBV27; CDR3 protein: CASSFGWSYEQYF
J gene: TRBJ2-1; V gene: TRBV28; CDR3 protein: CASTEGTAYNEQFF
J gene: TRBJ2-7; V gene: TRBV28; CDR3 protein: CATSGRVDEQYF
J gene: TRBJ1-2; V gene: TRBV19; CDR3 protein: CASSIPGADYGYTF
J gene: TRBJ1-5; V gene: TRBV6-6; CDR3 protein: CAGRTGVQPQHF
J gene: TRBJ2-5; V gene: TRBV7-9; CDR3 protein: CASSRLGGRAKETQYF
J gene: TRBJ1-6; V gene: TRBV5-4; CDR3 protein: CASGTQLGSPLHF
J gene: TRBJ1-2; V gene: TRBV7-9; CDR3 protein: CASSLAGTSFF
J gene: TRBJ2-7; V gene: TRBV7-2; CDR3 protein: CASSPSVEQYF
J gene: TRBJ1-3; V gene: TRBV15; CDR3 protein: CATSGRTGFSGNTIYF
J gene: TRBJ1-2; V gene: TRBV5-4; CDR3 protein: CASRPFGSYGYTF
J gene: TRBJ1-4; V gene: TRBV5-1; CDR3 protein: CASSFGGAANEKLFF
J gene: TRBJ2-7; V gene: TRBV11-3; CDR3 protein: CASSYSGHDYEQYF
J gene: TRBJ1-1; V gene: TRBV5-1; CDR3 protein: CASSLGTGNTEAFF
J gene: TRBJ1-1; V gene: TRBV6-1; CDR3 protein: CASSERSERNTEAFF
J gene: TRBJ1-5; V gene: TRBV2; CDR3 protein: CASTGANSNQPQHF
J gene: TRBJ2-7; V gene: TRBV6-1; CDR3 protein: CASSDRTGRSYEQYF